Included here is one T cell receptor beta chain sequence, with context. The sample originates from a study of blood T cell repertoires in COVID-19. Background on the study: Some COVID-19 samples were acute and others convalescent; all came from the United States, Italy and Spain. PBMCs, B-cell-depleted T cells, or T cells provided the cDNA or gDNA that made up the material.

In terms of age and location, participants ranged from roughly 18 to 89 years and lived in about two dozen US areas. Germline loops: CDR1 MNHEY, CDR2 SVGEGT. Trimming removed 0 bases from V and 2 bases from J; junction bases left unmatched: 1. The CDR3 has 17 amino acids. In the study's own analysis: Amplification with reference gene primers provided the estimates of nucleated cell counts. Profiling relied on immunoSEQ multiplex PCR, and the TCRdb table lists in-frame clones only, not all of them. That table supplies the V and J calls and clone size; D and trimming were determined from the DNA. Here the sample spans 150,000 to 200,000 clones, 75% to 90% being singletons.

Source material: PBMCs or T cells enriched from blood (not recorded which). The sequence was obtained from a woman between 40 and 55 years old with acute COVID-19. V usage is TRBV6-2 or TRBV6-3 and J usage is TRBJ2-1; 13 bases align to TRBD2. The DNA for the CDR3 is TGTGCCAGCAGTTACTCGGGGACTAGCGGGACCTACAATGAGCAGTTCTTC. It is translated as CASSYSGTSGTYNEQFF.